This is a list of T cell receptor beta chains from one sample in a study of T cells in localized non-small cell lung cancer. Only in-frame clones appear in the TCRdb table, and some are missing; sequencing was by immunoSEQ multiplex PCR. Among fewer than 35,000 clones listed, 94% were seen once. The sample was peripheral blood, taken before any cancer treatment. The receptors come from a woman aged 40-69 years with stage I lung adenocarcinoma. Both conserved end residues are part of each CDR3. The order of the fields is CDR3 DNA, CDR3 protein, V gene, clone size, J gene, D gene. D genes are given only for firm matches. Rows may omit the clone size; those that give it use once, few, many or a size class.

cdr3_nt: TGTGCCGCCAGATATTTCATGAACACTGAAGCTTTCTTT
cdr3_aa: CAARYFMNTEAFF
v_call: TRBV28
clone_size: -
j_call: TRBJ1-1
d_call: -

cdr3_nt: TGTGCCAGCAGCCCCCGAGGGGATGAGACTGAAGCTTTCTTT
cdr3_aa: CASSPRGDETEAFF
v_call: TRBV7-3
clone_size: -
j_call: TRBJ1-1
d_call: -

cdr3_nt: TGTGCCAGCAGCGTAATGGGCCTAGTTGTGGAGACCCAGTACTTC
cdr3_aa: CASSVMGLVVETQYF
v_call: TRBV9
clone_size: -
j_call: TRBJ2-5
d_call: -

cdr3_nt: TGTGCCAGCCGCTGGGTAGGAGGGGGGTTAGGGGAGACCCAGTACTTC
cdr3_aa: CASRWVGGGLGETQYF
v_call: TRBV7-2
clone_size: -
j_call: TRBJ2-5
d_call: -

cdr3_nt: TGTGCCAGCAGTTTTCAGGGCTGGTACTATGGCTACACCTTC
cdr3_aa: CASSFQGWYYGYTF
v_call: TRBV28
clone_size: -
j_call: TRBJ1-2
d_call: -

cdr3_nt: TGCAGCGTTGATAGGGGGCAAGAGACCCAGTACTTC
cdr3_aa: CSVDRGQETQYF
v_call: TRBV29-1
clone_size: few
j_call: TRBJ2-5
d_call: -

cdr3_nt: TGCGCCAGCAGCTTGGCTGGGACTTCGGGAGATACGCAGTATTTT
cdr3_aa: CASSLAGTSGDTQYF
v_call: TRBV5-1
clone_size: -
j_call: TRBJ2-3
d_call: -

cdr3_nt: TGCGCCAGCAGTGAAGGTCGTCGACCGCCGACATTTGATAAATCCTACAATGAGCAGTTCTTC
cdr3_aa: CASSEGRRPPTFDKSYNEQFF
v_call: TRBV10-1
clone_size: once
j_call: TRBJ2-1
d_call: -

cdr3_nt: TGTGCCACCAGCAGTGTGGGTCCCCCTTTGGACTATGGCTACACCTTC
cdr3_aa: CATSSVGPPLDYGYTF
v_call: TRBV15
clone_size: -
j_call: TRBJ1-2
d_call: -

cdr3_nt: TGTGCCAGCAGTGAAGGGACTAGCGGGACCCGCACAGATACGCAGTATTTT
cdr3_aa: CASSEGTSGTRTDTQYF
v_call: TRBV6-1
clone_size: -
j_call: TRBJ2-3
d_call: TRBD2

cdr3_nt: TGCGCCAGCAGCCAAGATCGACAGGCCGAACTGTTTTTT
cdr3_aa: CASSQDRQAELFF
v_call: TRBV4-1
clone_size: -
j_call: TRBJ1-4
d_call: -

cdr3_nt: TGCGCCAGCAGCCCCGGACAGGGTAGGTCCAATGAGCAGTTCTTC
cdr3_aa: CASSPGQGRSNEQFF
v_call: TRBV4-3
clone_size: -
j_call: TRBJ2-1
d_call: TRBD1

cdr3_nt: TGTGCCAGCAGCTTAGAGGGAAGCCGTAGGGGAATTCAGTACTTC
cdr3_aa: CASSLEGSRRGIQYF
v_call: TRBV7-2
clone_size: -
j_call: TRBJ2-4
d_call: -

cdr3_nt: TGTGCCAGTAACGCTGGACAGCCTGGGGCCAACGTCCTGACTTTC
cdr3_aa: CASNAGQPGANVLTF
v_call: TRBV19
clone_size: -
j_call: TRBJ2-6
d_call: -

cdr3_nt: TGTGCCAGCGGGGGACTAGCGCGGACCTACGAGCAGTACTTC
cdr3_aa: CASGGLARTYEQYF
v_call: TRBV2
clone_size: -
j_call: TRBJ2-7
d_call: TRBD2

cdr3_nt: TGTGCCAGCAGCGTCCAGACAGGGGTGGCAGTAGATACGCAGTATTTT
cdr3_aa: CASSVQTGVAVDTQYF
v_call: TRBV9
clone_size: -
j_call: TRBJ2-3
d_call: TRBD1

cdr3_nt: TGTGCCAGCAGCGTAGAAGGAGGGAGCTCCTACAATGAGCAGTTCTTC
cdr3_aa: CASSVEGGSSYNEQFF
v_call: TRBV9
clone_size: -
j_call: TRBJ2-1
d_call: -

cdr3_nt: TGTGCCAGCAGCCCCCGGACAGGGACCTACGAGCAGTACTTC
cdr3_aa: CASSPRTGTYEQYF
v_call: TRBV2
clone_size: -
j_call: TRBJ2-7
d_call: TRBD1

cdr3_nt: TGCGCCAGCAGTCTTCCCCGGGACAGGAACTACGAGCAGTACTTC
cdr3_aa: CASSLPRDRNYEQYF
v_call: TRBV10-2
clone_size: -
j_call: TRBJ2-7
d_call: TRBD1

cdr3_nt: TGTGCCAGCAGTGATTCGGGGGGCTATGGCTACACCTTC
cdr3_aa: CASSDSGGYGYTF
v_call: TRBV2
clone_size: once
j_call: TRBJ1-2
d_call: -

cdr3_nt: TGCGCCAGCAGTTCGGGGGCAGATACGCAGTATTTT
cdr3_aa: CASSSGADTQYF
v_call: TRBV10-1
clone_size: -
j_call: TRBJ2-3
d_call: -